A selection of T cell receptor beta chains follows, all from one sample in a study of blood T cells in healthy people across ages. TCRdb re-called the 5' RACE reads through MiXCR, storing one row per CDR3 protein. The sample holds roughly 1,300,000 distinct CDR3 sequences, approximately 59% seen once. The material sequenced was blood. These receptors were collected from a man between 18 and 35 years old in good health. The CDR3 runs from the conserved cysteine through the conserved F or W. The D gene is left open where the match is weak. Part of the rows lack a size; the others show once, few, many or a class for expanded clones.

abundance: .; d_gene: .; j_gene: TRBJ1-4; v_gene: TRBV4-2; CDR3aa: CASSPHRENEKLFF; CDR3nt: TGTGCCAGCAGCCCACACAGGGAAAATGAAAAACTGTTTTTT
abundance: few; d_gene: TRBD2; j_gene: TRBJ2-7; v_gene: TRBV27; CDR3aa: CASSLNSGSSYEQYF; CDR3nt: TGTGCCAGCAGTTTGAATAGCGGGAGCTCCTACGAGCAGTACTTC
abundance: .; d_gene: .; j_gene: TRBJ2-7; v_gene: TRBV5-1; CDR3aa: CASSLTGWEQYF; CDR3nt: TGCGCCAGCAGCTTGACAGGGTGGGAGCAGTACTTC
abundance: few; d_gene: .; j_gene: TRBJ2-5; v_gene: TRBV3-1; CDR3aa: CASSQGTSWNQETQYF; CDR3nt: TGTGCCAGCAGCCAAGGTACGTCGTGGAATCAAGAGACCCAGTACTTC
abundance: .; d_gene: .; j_gene: TRBJ1-1; v_gene: TRBV7-9; CDR3aa: CASSPFGGVNTEAFF; CDR3nt: TGTGCCAGCAGCCCATTCGGGGGGGTGAACACTGAAGCTTTCTTT
abundance: once; d_gene: .; j_gene: TRBJ2-7; v_gene: TRBV6-2/TRBV6-3; CDR3aa: CASSFPEGTASPYEQYF; CDR3nt: TGTGCCAGCAGTTTCCCCGAAGGTACCGCTTCCCCCTACGAGCAGTACTTC
abundance: .; d_gene: TRBD2; j_gene: TRBJ2-7; v_gene: TRBV7-9; CDR3aa: CASSLWGLSGDYEQYF; CDR3nt: TGTGCCAGCAGCTTATGGGGGCTTAGCGGGGATTACGAGCAGTACTTC
abundance: .; d_gene: .; j_gene: TRBJ2-3; v_gene: TRBV11-2; CDR3aa: CASSLGATQDTQYF; CDR3nt: TGTGCCAGCAGCTTAGGCGCGACGCAAGATACGCAGTATTTT
abundance: few; d_gene: TRBD1; j_gene: TRBJ2-7; v_gene: TRBV20-1; CDR3aa: CSARGYRQGHYYEQYF; CDR3nt: TGCAGTGCTAGAGGATACAGACAGGGCCACTACTACGAGCAGTACTTC
abundance: .; d_gene: .; j_gene: TRBJ2-7; v_gene: TRBV11-2; CDR3aa: CASSSGHQASYEQYF; CDR3nt: TGTGCCAGCAGCTCGGGACACCAAGCCTCCTACGAGCAGTACTTC
abundance: .; d_gene: .; j_gene: TRBJ2-5; v_gene: TRBV11-2; CDR3aa: CASSFALWGETQYF; CDR3nt: TGTGCCAGCAGCTTCGCGCTTTGGGGAGAGACCCAGTACTTC
abundance: .; d_gene: .; j_gene: TRBJ1-5; v_gene: TRBV6-5; CDR3aa: CASSYDGEAQPQHF; CDR3nt: TGTGCCAGCAGTTACGACGGGGAAGCCCAGCCCCAGCATTTT
abundance: .; d_gene: .; j_gene: TRBJ2-7; v_gene: TRBV20-1; CDR3aa: CSARDQKRLYEQYF; CDR3nt: TGCAGTGCTAGAGATCAAAAGAGACTATACGAGCAGTACTTC
abundance: few; d_gene: TRBD1; j_gene: TRBJ2-7; v_gene: TRBV7-2; CDR3aa: CASSYGTGTHEQYF; CDR3nt: TGTGCCAGCAGCTACGGGACAGGCACCCACGAGCAGTACTTC
abundance: .; d_gene: TRBD1; j_gene: TRBJ1-2; v_gene: TRBV6-5; CDR3aa: CASSFSFRGLANYGYTF; CDR3nt: TGTGCCAGCAGTTTCTCCTTCAGGGGGCTAGCTAACTATGGCTACACCTTC